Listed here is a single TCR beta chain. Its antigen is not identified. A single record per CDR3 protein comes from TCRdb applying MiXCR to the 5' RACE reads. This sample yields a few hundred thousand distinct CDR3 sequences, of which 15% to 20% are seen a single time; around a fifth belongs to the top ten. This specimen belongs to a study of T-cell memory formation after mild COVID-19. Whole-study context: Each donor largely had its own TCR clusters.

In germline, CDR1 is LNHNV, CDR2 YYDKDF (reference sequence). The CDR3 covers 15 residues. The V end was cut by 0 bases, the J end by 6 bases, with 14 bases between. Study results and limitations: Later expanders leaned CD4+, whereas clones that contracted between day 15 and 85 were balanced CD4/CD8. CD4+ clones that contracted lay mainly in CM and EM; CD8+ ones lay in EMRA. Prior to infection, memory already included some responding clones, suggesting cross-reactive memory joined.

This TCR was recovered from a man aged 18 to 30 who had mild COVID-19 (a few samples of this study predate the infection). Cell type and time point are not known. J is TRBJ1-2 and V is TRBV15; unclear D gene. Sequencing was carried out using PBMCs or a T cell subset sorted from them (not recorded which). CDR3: CATSRDLGQSNGYTF. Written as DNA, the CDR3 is TGTGCCACCAGCAGAGATTTAGGGCAGTCCAATGGCTACACCTTC.